These 15 T cell receptor beta chains came from one sample sequenced in a study of blood T cell repertoires in COVID-19. The assay was immunoSEQ multiplex PCR, and TCRdb's table has in-frame clones only and misses some. The sample lists around 250,000 clones; roughly 85% were seen once. The sample comprised peripheral blood. All receptors derive from a woman under 30 with acute or convalescent COVID-19.

The rearrangement links TRBV28 to TRBJ1-1; D is unclear. V was clipped by 3 bases and J by 1 base, with 9 bases between them. Looked up from germline, CDR1 is MDHEN and CDR2 is SYDVKM. The CDR3 has 14 amino acids. In nucleotides, the CDR3 is TGTGCCAGCAGTTTGACCCCAGGGAACACTGAAGCTTTCTTT. It translates to CASSLTPGNTEAFF. Filled out from reference TRBV28 and TRBJ1-1, the complete variable domain reads DVKVTQSSRYLVKRTGEKVFLECVQDMDHENMFWYRQDPGLGLRLIYFSYDVKMKEKGDIPEGYSVSREKKERFSLILESASTNQTSMYLCASSLTPGNTEAFFGQGTRLTVV.

The chain combines TRBV21-1 with TRBJ2-7; TRBD1 is taken as the D call from the table, unchecked against the DNA. TRBV21-1 is listed as a pseudogene. The CDR3 has 17 amino acids. CDR3 DNA: TGTGCCAGCAGCAAATCAGCCAACGGGACAGGGTCCTACGAGCAGTACTTC. Its protein is CASSKSANGTGSYEQYF.

The chain combines TRBV19 with TRBJ1-2; unclear D gene. The CDR3 runs to 15 residues. V shed 7 bases and J shed 4 bases, with 19 bases lying between them. The germline V gene has CDR1 LNHDA and CDR2 SQIVND (reference sequence). DNA for the CDR3: TGTGCCAGTACCCCATACCCAGACAATGCCTATGGCTACACCTTC. Its translation is CASTPYPDNAYGYTF.

The V gene is TRBV5-1, the J gene TRBJ1-6; 9 bases agree with TRBD1. Germline values: CDR1 SGHRS, CDR2 YFSETQ. The trim removed 3 bases at V and 9 bases at J, leaving 10 bases unmatched. There are 16 residues in the CDR3. This CDR3 reads CASSSGYTGGGSPLHF. The CDR3 bases are TGCGCCAGCAGCTCCGGCTATACAGGGGGCGGTTCACCCCTCCACTTT.

The chain uses TRBV19 and TRBJ2-1; 9 nucleotides line up with TRBD1. The V gene end was trimmed by 4 bases and the J gene end by 10 bases; junction bases not matched to a gene: 14. Per the germline V gene, CDR1 is LNHDA and CDR2 is SQIVND (reference sequence). This CDR3 has 16 residues. The CDR3 protein is CASSRLVGDRVREQFF. The DNA for the CDR3 is TGTGCCAGTAGTAGGCTGGTGGGGGACAGGGTAAGGGAGCAGTTCTTC.

This rearrangement joins TRBV5-5 to TRBJ2-1, with D perhaps matching TRBD2 (5 bases). Germline-derived CDR1 and CDR2 are SGHKS and YYEKEE (reference sequence). V dropped 0 bases and J dropped 4 bases, with 11 bases sitting between them. The CDR3 has 15 residues. The CDR3 region is CASSLEGREYNEQFF. The CDR3 DNA sequence: TGTGCCAGCAGCTTGGAGGGAAGGGAGTACAATGAGCAGTTCTTC.

This clone has just a few counts. The gene calls are TRBV7-8 and TRBJ2-2; perhaps TRBD1 as D (6 bases). Germline CDR1 reads SGHVS; CDR2 reads FQNEAQ. CDR3 size: 14 residues. V dropped 10 bases and J dropped 7 bases, with 19 bases sitting between them. Here the CDR3 DNA reads TGTGCCACGAGAGACAGAGCAGGGGTCGGGGAGCTGTTTTTT. Amino acids: CATRDRAGVGELFF.

Concerning this clone itself: No DNA is shown, since the ends of the CDR3 on it are uncertain; the CDR3 is the one TCRdb lists. V and J are TRBV29-1 and TRBJ2-1; the D call of TRBD2 is as the table states it, not checked on the DNA. Looked up from germline, CDR1 is SQVTM and CDR2 is ANQGSEA. The CDR3 is 12 amino acids in total, end residues counted. CDR3: CSAWDFGNEQFF.

CDR3 residues: CASTRERLYEQYF. In nucleotides, the CDR3 is TGTGCCAGCACCCGGGAGCGACTATACGAGCAGTACTTC. V and J are TRBV7-9 and TRBJ2-7, with D perhaps TRBD2 (6 bases). Trimming pared 7 bases from V and 4 bases from J, leaving 14 bases between. The V gene's germline CDR1 is SEHNR and CDR2 FQNEAQ (reference sequence). The CDR3 runs to 13 residues.

The rearrangement joins TRBV4-1 to TRBJ1-1; no clear D gene. Trimming removed 0 bases at V and 1 base at J, with 9 bases between. Germline V lookup: CDR1 MGHRA, CDR2 YSYEKL. This CDR3 has 15 amino acids. CDR3 region: CASSQDWAGNTEAFF. The CDR3 DNA reads TGCGCCAGCAGCCAAGATTGGGCAGGGAACACTGAAGCTTTCTTT.

This chain joins TRBV7-2 and TRBJ1-5, with D possibly matching TRBD1 (6 bases). Germline values: CDR1 SGHTA, CDR2 FQGNSA. CDR3 length: 15 residues. With 5 bases removed from V and 7 bases from J, the gap between germline ends came to 18 bases. In DNA, the CDR3 is TGTGCCAGCAGCCCTCAGGGGAGTCTGGGCCAGCCCCAGCATTTT. This translates into CASSPQGSLGQPQHF.

The chain couples TRBV5-6 to TRBJ2-7; 7 bases agree with TRBD1. Trimming cost V 4 bases and J 1 base; bases outside gene matches: 14. This CDR3 contains 17 residues. CDR1 and CDR2 (germline): SGHDT, YYEEEE. CDR3 bases: TGTGCCAGCAGCCCCGCTCCCCGGGACAGACAGTCCTACGAGCAGTACTTC. Protein product: CASSPAPRDRQSYEQYF. Together with reference TRBV5-6 and TRBJ2-7, the CDR3 gives the full variable domain: DAGVTQSPTHLIKTRGQQVTLRCSPKSGHDTVSWYQQALGQGPQFIFQYYEEEERQRGNFPDRFSGHQFPNYSSELNVNALLLGDSALYLCASSPAPRDRQSYEQYFGPGTRLTVT.

V and J are TRBV29-1 and TRBJ2-1; the D gene is possibly TRBD2 (6 bases). Trimming removed 2 bases from V and 4 bases from J, with 24 bases in between. Germline V lookup: CDR1 SQVTM, CDR2 ANQGSEA. This CDR3 comprises 18 residues. The CDR3 sequence: CSVETSSRVPPSYNEQFF. The CDR3 DNA sequence: TGCAGCGTTGAAACTAGCTCTCGAGTCCCTCCCAGTTACAATGAGCAGTTCTTC.

The chain is built from TRBV11-2 and TRBJ1-2, with 7 bases matching TRBD1. Losses at the gene ends were 1 base for V and 4 bases for J; bases not matched to a gene: 6. Germline V lookup: CDR1 SGHAT, CDR2 FQNNGV. The CDR3 consists of 15 residues. The CDR3 coding sequence is TGTGCCAGCAGCTTAGCTAAAGGGACAGTCTATGGCTACACCTTC. Protein product: CASSLAKGTVYGYTF.

V usage is TRBV29-1 and J usage is TRBJ2-7, with D unresolved. This CDR3 region has 14 residues. The germline gives CDR1 SQVTM, CDR2 ANQGSEA. The V end lost 6 bases, the J end lost 2 bases, and 17 bases lay between the germline ends. Here the CDR3 DNA reads TGCAGCGTGTACTTCGTGGGCAGAACCTACGAGCAGTACTTC. Translating gives CSVYFVGRTYEQYF.